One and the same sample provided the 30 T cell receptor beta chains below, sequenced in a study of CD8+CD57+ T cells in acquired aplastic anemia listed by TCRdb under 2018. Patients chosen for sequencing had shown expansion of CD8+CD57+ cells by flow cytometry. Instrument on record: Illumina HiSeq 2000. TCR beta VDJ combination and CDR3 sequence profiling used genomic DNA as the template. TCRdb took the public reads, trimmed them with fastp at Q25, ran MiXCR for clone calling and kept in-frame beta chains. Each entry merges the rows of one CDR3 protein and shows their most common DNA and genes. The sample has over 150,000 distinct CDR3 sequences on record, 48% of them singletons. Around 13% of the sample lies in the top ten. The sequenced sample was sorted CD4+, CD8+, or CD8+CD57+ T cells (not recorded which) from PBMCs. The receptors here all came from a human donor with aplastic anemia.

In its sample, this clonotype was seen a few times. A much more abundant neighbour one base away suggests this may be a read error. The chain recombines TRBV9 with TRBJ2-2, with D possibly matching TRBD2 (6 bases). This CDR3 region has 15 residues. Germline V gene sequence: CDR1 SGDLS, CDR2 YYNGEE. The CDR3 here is CASSVSSGRTGELLF. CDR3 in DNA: TGTGCCAGCAGCGTAAGTTCAGGGAGGACCGGGGAGCTGCTTTTT.

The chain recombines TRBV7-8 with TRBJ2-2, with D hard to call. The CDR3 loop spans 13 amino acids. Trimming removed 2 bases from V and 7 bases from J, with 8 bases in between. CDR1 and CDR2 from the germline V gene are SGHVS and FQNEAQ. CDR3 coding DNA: TGTGCCAGCAGCTTATCCTACGGCGGGGAGCTGTTTTTT. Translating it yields CASSLSYGGELFF.

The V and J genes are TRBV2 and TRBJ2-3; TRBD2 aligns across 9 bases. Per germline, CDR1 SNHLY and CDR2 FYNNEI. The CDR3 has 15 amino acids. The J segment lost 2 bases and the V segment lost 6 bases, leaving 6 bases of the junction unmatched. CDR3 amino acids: CASRPSGTITDTQYF. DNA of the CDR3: TGTGCCAGCAGGCCTAGCGGGACCATCACAGATACGCAGTATTTT.

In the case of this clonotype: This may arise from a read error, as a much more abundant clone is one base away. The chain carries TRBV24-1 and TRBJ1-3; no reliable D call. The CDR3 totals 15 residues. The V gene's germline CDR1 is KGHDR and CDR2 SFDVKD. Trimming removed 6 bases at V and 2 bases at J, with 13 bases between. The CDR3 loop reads CATSLFQPPGNTIYF. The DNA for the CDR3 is TGTGCCACCAGTTTATTCCAACCTCCTGGAAACACCATATATTTT.

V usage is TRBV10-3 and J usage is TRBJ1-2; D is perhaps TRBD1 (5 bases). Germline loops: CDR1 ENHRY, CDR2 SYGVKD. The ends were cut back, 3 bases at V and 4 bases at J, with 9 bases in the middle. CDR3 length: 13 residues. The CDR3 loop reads CAISDLGTYGYTF. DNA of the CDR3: TGTGCCATCAGTGATTTGGGGACCTATGGCTACACCTTC.

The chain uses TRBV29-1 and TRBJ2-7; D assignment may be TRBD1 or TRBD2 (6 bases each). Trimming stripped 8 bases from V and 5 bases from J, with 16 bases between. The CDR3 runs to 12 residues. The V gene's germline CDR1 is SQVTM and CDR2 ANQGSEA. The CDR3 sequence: CSLEGGGHEQYF. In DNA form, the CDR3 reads TGCAGCTTGGAAGGAGGGGGGCACGAGCAGTACTTC.

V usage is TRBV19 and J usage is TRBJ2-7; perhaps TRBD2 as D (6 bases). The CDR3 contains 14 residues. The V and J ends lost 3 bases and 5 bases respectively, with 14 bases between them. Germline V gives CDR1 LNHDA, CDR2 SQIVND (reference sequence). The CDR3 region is CASSMGTGTHEQYF. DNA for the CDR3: TGTGCCAGTAGTATGGGGACCGGGACTCACGAGCAGTACTTC.

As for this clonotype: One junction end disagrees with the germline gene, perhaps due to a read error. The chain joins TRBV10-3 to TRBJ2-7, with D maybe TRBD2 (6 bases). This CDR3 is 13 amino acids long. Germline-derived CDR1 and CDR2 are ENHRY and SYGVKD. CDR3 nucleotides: TGTGCCATCAGTGAAGCTGCGGGGATCGAGCTGTACTTC. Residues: CAISEAAGIELYF.

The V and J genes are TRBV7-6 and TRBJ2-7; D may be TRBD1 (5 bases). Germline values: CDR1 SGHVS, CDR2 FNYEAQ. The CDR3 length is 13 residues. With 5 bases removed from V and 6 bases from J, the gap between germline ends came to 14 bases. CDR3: CASSSAQGPEQYF. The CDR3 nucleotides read TGTGCCAGCAGCAGCGCTCAGGGCCCCGAGCAGTACTTC.

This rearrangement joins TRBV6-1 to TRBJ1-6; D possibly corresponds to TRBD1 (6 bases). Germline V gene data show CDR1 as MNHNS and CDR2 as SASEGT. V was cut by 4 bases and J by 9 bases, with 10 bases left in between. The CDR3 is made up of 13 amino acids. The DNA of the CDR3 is TGTGCCAGCAGTGGGGGGGGGGCTTCACCCCTCCACTTT. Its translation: CASSGGGASPLHF.

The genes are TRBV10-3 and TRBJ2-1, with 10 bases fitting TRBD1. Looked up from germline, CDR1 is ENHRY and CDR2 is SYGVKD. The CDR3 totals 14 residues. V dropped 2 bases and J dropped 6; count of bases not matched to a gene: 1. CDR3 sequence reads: CAISEGQGGNEQFF. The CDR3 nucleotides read TGTGCCATCAGTGAGGGACAGGGGGGCAATGAGCAGTTCTTC.

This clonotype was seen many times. The CDR3 sequence: CASSLDATTNEQFF. The CDR3 nucleotides read TGCGCCAGCAGCTTGGACGCAACTACCAATGAGCAGTTCTTC. The genes are TRBV5-1 and TRBJ2-1; D uncertain. Looked up from germline, CDR1 is SGHRS and CDR2 is YFSETQ. The CDR3 consists of 14 residues. V was shortened by 0 bases and J by 6 bases, with 10 bases between the two germline ends.

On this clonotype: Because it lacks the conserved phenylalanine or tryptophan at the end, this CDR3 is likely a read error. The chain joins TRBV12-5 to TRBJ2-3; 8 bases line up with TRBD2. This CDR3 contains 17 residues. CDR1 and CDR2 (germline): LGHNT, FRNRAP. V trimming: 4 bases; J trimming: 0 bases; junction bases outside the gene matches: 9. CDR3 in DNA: TGTGCTAGTGGTTCCCGGTCGGGGGGGGTTAGCACAGATACGCAGTATATT. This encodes CASGSRSGGVSTDTQYI.

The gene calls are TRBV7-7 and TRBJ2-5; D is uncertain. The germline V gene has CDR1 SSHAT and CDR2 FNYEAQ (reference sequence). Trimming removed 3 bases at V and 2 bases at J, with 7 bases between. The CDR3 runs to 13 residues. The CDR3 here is CASSLALQETQYF. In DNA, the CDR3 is TGTGCCAGCAGCTTGGCTTTACAAGAGACCCAGTACTTC. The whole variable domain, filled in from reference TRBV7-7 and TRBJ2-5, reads GAGVSQSPRYKVTKRGQDVTLRCDPISSHATLYWYQQALGQGPEFLTYFNYEAQPDKSGLPSDRFSAERPEGSISTLTIQRTEQRDSAMYRCASSLALQETQYFGPGTRLLVL.

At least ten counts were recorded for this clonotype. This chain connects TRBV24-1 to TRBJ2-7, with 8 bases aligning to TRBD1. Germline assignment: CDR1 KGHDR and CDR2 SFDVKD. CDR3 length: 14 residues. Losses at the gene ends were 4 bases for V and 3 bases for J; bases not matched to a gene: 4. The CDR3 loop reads CATSDGQGNYEQYF. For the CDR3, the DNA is TGTGCCACCAGTGACGGACAGGGCAACTACGAGCAGTACTTC.

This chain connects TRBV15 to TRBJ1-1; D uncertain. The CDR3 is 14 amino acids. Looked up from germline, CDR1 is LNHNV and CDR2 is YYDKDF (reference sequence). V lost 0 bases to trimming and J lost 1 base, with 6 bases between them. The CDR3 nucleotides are TGTGCCACCAGCAGAGATCTTGCGAACACTGAAGCTTTCTTT. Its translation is CATSRDLANTEAFF.

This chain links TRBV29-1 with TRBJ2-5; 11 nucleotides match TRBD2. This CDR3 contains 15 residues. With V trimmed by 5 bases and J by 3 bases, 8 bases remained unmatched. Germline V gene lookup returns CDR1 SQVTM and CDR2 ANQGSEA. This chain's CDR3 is CSVHPQGLAEETQYF. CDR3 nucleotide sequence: TGCAGCGTTCACCCCCAGGGACTAGCGGAAGAGACCCAGTACTTC.

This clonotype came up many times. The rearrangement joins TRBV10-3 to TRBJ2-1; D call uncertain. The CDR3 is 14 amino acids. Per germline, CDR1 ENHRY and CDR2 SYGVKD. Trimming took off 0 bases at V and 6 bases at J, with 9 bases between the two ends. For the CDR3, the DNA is TGTGCCATCAGTGAGTCGATAGGCACCAATGAGCAGTTCTTC. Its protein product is CAISESIGTNEQFF.

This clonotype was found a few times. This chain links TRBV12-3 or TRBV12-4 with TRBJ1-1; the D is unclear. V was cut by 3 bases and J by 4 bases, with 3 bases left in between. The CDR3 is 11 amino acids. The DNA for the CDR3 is TGTGCCAGCAGTTTCTCCACTGAAGCTTTCTTT. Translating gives CASSFSTEAFF.

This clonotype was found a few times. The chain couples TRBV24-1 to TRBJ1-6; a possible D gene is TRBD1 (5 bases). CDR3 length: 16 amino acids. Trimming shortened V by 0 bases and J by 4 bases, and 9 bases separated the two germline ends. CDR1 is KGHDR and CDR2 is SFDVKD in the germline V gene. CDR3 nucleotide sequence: TGTGCCACCAGTGATTTGGGGGGAGATTATAATTCACCCCTCCACTTT. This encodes CATSDLGGDYNSPLHF.

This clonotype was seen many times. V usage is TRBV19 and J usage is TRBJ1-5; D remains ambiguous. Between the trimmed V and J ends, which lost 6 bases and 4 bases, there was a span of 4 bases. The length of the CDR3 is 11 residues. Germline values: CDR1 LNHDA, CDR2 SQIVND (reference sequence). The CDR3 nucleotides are TGTGCCAGTAGCAGAAATCAGCCCCAGCATTTT. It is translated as CASSRNQPQHF.

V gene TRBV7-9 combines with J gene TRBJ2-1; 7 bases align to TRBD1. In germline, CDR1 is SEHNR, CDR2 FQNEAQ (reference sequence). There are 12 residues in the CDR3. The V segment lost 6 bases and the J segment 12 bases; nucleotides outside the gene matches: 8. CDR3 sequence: CASSYGQAGQFF. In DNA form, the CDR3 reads TGTGCCAGCAGTTATGGACAGGCAGGGCAGTTCTTC.

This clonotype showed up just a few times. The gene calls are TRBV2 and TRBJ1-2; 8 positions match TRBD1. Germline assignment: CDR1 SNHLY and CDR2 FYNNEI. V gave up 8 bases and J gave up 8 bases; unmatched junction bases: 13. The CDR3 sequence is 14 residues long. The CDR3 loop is CASLPHRTGSGYTF. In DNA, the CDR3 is TGTGCCAGCCTCCCCCACCGGACAGGGAGCGGCTACACCTTC.

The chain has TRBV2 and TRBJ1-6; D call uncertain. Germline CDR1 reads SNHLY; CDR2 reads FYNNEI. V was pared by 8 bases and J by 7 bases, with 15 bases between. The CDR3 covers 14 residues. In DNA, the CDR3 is TGTGCCAGCCGCCGGGTTCTGCGAAATTCACCCCTCCACTTT. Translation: CASRRVLRNSPLHF.

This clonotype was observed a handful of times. The CDR3 region has the DNA TGTGCCAGCACCCAAAGCAGGGGGCTGTCACCCCTCCACTTT. It codes for CASTQSRGLSPLHF. This chain joins TRBV7-2 and TRBJ1-6; the match to TRBD1 covers 8 bases. From germline, CDR1 is SGHTA and CDR2 FQGNSA. The CDR3 runs 14 residues. The ends lost 7 bases at V and 10 bases at J; junction bases unmatched: 9.

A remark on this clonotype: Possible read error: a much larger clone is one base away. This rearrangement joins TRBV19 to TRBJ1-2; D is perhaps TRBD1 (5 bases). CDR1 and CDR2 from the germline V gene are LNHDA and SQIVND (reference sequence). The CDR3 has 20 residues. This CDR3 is CAGSMGPMTGGVGLNYGYTF. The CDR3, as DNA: TGTGCCGGTAGTATGGGGCCAATGACCGGAGGGGTTGGTCTTAACTATGGCTACACCTTC.

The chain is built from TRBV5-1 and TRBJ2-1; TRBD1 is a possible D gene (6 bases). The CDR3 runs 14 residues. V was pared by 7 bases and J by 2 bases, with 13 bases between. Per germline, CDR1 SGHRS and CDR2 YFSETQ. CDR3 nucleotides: TGCGCCAGCCAGAGGACAGTAACCTACAATGAGCAGTTCTTC. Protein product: CASQRTVTYNEQFF.

The CDR3 sequence is CASSLAGGQGHPLHF. CDR3 DNA sequence: TGTGCCAGCAGCTTAGCCGGCGGACAGGGCCATCCCCTCCACTTT. The J gene is TRBJ1-6, the V gene TRBV7-9; 8 positions match TRBD1. Losses at the gene ends were 0 bases for V and 13 bases for J; bases not matched to a gene: 8. This CDR3 has 15 amino acids. Per the germline V gene, CDR1 is SEHNR and CDR2 is FQNEAQ (reference sequence). The variable domain in full, with the rest retrieved from reference TRBV7-9 and TRBJ1-6, is DTGVSQNPRHKITKRGQNVTFRCDPISEHNRLYWYRQTLGQGPEFLTYFQNEAQLEKSRLLSDRFSAERPKGSFSTLEIQRTEQGDSAMYLCASSLAGGQGHPLHFGNGTRLTVT.

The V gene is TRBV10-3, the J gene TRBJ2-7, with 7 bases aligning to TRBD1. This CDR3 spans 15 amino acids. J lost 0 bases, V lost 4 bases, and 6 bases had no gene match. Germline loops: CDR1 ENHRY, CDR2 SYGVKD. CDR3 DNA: TGTGCCATCAGTGTGGGGACAGACTACTCCTACGAGCAGTACTTC. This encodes CAISVGTDYSYEQYF.

The CDR3 nucleotides read TGTGCCACGGGACAGGGGAGAGAGACCCAGTACTTC. Protein sequence: CATGQGRETQYF. V and J are TRBV10-3 and TRBJ2-5, with 10 bases that match TRBD1. The CDR3 has 12 amino acids. The trim removed 10 bases at V and 4 bases at J, leaving 3 bases unmatched. The germline CDR1 and CDR2 sequences are ENHRY and SYGVKD.